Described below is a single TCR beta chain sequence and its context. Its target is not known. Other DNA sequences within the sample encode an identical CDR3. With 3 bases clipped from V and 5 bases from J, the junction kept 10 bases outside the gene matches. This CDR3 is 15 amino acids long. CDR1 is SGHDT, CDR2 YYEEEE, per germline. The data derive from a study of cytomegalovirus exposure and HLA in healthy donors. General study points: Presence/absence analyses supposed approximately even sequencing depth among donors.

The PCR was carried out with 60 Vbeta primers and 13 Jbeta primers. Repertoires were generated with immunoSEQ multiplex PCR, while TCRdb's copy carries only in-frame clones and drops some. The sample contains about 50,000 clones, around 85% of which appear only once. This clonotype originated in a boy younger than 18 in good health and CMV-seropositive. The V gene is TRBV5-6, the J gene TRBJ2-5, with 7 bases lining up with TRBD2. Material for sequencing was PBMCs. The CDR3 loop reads CASSYGLGSMETQYF. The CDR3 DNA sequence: TGTGCCAGCAGCTACGGACTAGGCAGTATGGAGACCCAGTACTTC.